This T cell receptor (beta chain) was recorded in a study of Graves' ophthalmopathy and Graves' hyperthyroidism. Germline V gene lookup returns CDR1 MNHEY and CDR2 SVGAGI. The CDR3 totals 16 residues. V was shortened by 0 bases and J by 5 bases, with 16 bases between the two germline ends. For repertoire sequencing, the TCR beta CDR3 regions were amplified from RNA transcripts. An initial RT-PCR round employing HTBI primers preceded a second-round multiplex PCR. TCRdb analysed the multiplex PCR reads with MiXCR anew, one entry per CDR3 protein. Of hundreds of thousands of distinct CDR3 sequences in the sample, approximately 39% were seen once. Researchers turned away patients with other autoimmune diseases, uncontrolled infections, pregnancy or lactation. The starting material, over 8.5 ml of fresh peripheral blood, provided the PBMCs. Study-wide results and limits: A model of 13 signatures distinguished ophthalmopathy from stable hyperthyroidism at around 90% sensitivity and 81.08% specificity.

This clonotype has just a few counts. Its antigen is still unknown. The source of this sequence is an adult man with Graves' ophthalmopathy. The chain joins TRBV6-5 to TRBJ1-2; D may be TRBD1 (6 bases). Sample: peripheral blood. CDR3 bases: TGTGCCAGCAGTTACTCTCTGGACAGAACCTCTTATGGCTACACCTTC. Protein product: CASSYSLDRTSYGYTF.